What follows is one T cell receptor (beta chain) and its context. The method was immunoSEQ multiplex PCR; TCRdb's version includes in-frame clones alone and lacks a portion of them. Among 90,000 to 100,000 clones listed, over 75% were seen once. The source of the sample is a study of control samples from healthy donors and cancer patients. With 2 bases removed from V and 2 bases from J, the gap between germline ends came to 3 bases. CDR3 length equals 12 residues. Germline assignment: CDR1 SGHRS and CDR2 YFSETQ. The clonotype comes from a woman between 18 and 29 years old in good health. The source material was blood. The chain uses TRBV5-1 and TRBJ2-3; D unresolved. CDR3 coding DNA: TGCGCCAGCAGCTTCACCACAGATACGCAGTATTTT. Amino acid sequence: CASSFTTDTQYF. The entire variable domain, with the rest obtained from reference TRBV5-1 and TRBJ2-3, is as follows: KAGVTQTPRYLIKTRGQQVTLSCSPISGHRSVSWYQQTPGQGLQFLFEYFSETQRNKGNFPGRFSGRQFSNSRSEMNVSTLELGDSALYLCASSFTTDTQYFGPGTRLTVL.